These 10 T cell receptor beta chains came from one sample sequenced in a study of identical twins. One entry per CDR3 protein, called by TCRdb with MiXCR from the 5' RACE reads. This sample has 690,000 or so distinct CDR3 sequences, with 8.6% found just once. The data were also submitted as part of a second study, on yellow fever vaccine responses in identical twins.

The source material was PBMCs. The receptors derive from a woman under 30 in good health.

J is TRBJ2-3 and V is TRBV30; D may correspond to TRBD1 or TRBD2 (5 bases each). The CDR3 extends over 14 amino acids. Per the germline V gene, CDR1 is GTSNPN and CDR2 is SVGIG (reference sequence). The V end was cut by 1 base, the J end by 0 bases, with 8 bases between. CDR3 in amino acids: CAWSAGPSTDTQYF. DNA of the CDR3: TGTGCCTGGAGTGCGGGGCCGAGCACAGATACGCAGTATTTT.

This clonotype has just a few counts. The rearrangement links TRBV5-1 to TRBJ1-2; 8 bases line up with TRBD1. This CDR3 spans 14 amino acids. The J segment lost 3 bases and the V segment lost 3 bases, leaving 4 bases of the junction unmatched. Per the germline V gene, CDR1 is SGHRS and CDR2 is YFSETQ. CDR3 nucleotides: TGCGCCAGCAGCTCCTTGACAGGGGACTATGGCTACACCTTC. Amino acid sequence: CASSSLTGDYGYTF.

This clonotype occurred a few times. This chain joins TRBV10-3 and TRBJ2-7, with TRBD2 as a possible D gene (5 bases). The CDR3 extends over 14 amino acids. Germline lookup yields CDR1 ENHRY and CDR2 SYGVKD. V was cut by 2 bases and J by 1 base, with 9 bases left in between. CDR3 region: CAISEDLASYEQYF. The CDR3 nucleotides read TGTGCCATCAGTGAGGACTTAGCGTCCTACGAGCAGTACTTC.

This clonotype was recorded a few times. The CDR3 region is CASSVRGAGGYEQYF. DNA of the CDR3: TGCGCCAGCAGCGTCCGAGGAGCGGGAGGGTACGAGCAGTACTTC. This chain links TRBV5-1 with TRBJ2-7, with 10 bases aligning to TRBD2. V gave up 4 bases and J gave up 4 bases; unmatched junction bases: 8. Germline V gives CDR1 SGHRS, CDR2 YFSETQ. The length of the CDR3 is 15 residues.

This clonotype has at least ten counts. V is TRBV29-1 and J is TRBJ2-2; D not certain. The CDR3 sequence is 11 residues long. The V end was cut by 7 bases, the J end by 4 bases, with 7 bases between. Germline lookup yields CDR1 SQVTM and CDR2 ANQGSEA. The CDR3 is CSASITGELFF. The CDR3 DNA sequence: TGCAGCGCCTCGATCACCGGGGAGCTGTTTTTT.

Ten or more counts support this clonotype. This sequence joins TRBV24-1 and TRBJ2-1, with D hard to call. V lost 5 bases, J lost 5 bases, and 6 bases lay in between. CDR1 KGHDR and CDR2 SFDVKD come from the germline V gene. This CDR3 is built from 12 residues. CDR3 region: CATSGVNNEQFF. The CDR3 bases are TGTGCCACCAGTGGGGTTAACAATGAGCAGTTCTTC.

This rearrangement joins TRBV20-1 to TRBJ2-6; TRBD1 or TRBD2 may be the D gene (6 bases each). V lost 6 bases and J 2 bases, leaving 11 bases between the germline ends. This CDR3 has 14 amino acids. Germline-derived CDR1 and CDR2 are DFQATT and SNEGSKA (reference sequence). CDR3 in DNA: TGCAGTGCAACAAGGGGGGCTGGGGCCAACGTCCTGACTTTC. Translation: CSATRGAGANVLTF.

This clonotype has more than one count but fewer than ten. The chain links TRBV7-9 to TRBJ2-3; TRBD1 aligns across 10 bases. The CDR3 has 16 amino acids. V shed 6 bases, J shed 4 bases, and the junction held 10 bases outside the gene matches. From germline, CDR1 is SEHNR and CDR2 FQNEAQ (reference sequence). For the CDR3, the DNA is TGTGCCAGCAGTCCTACCGGGACAGGGGTTGCAGATACGCAGTATTTT. Its protein product is CASSPTGTGVADTQYF.

This clonotype was counted many times. The rearrangement links TRBV12-3 or TRBV12-4 to TRBJ2-3, with unresolved D. The CDR3 is made up of 12 amino acids. With 3 bases removed from V and 2 bases from J, the gap between germline ends came to 3 bases. CDR3 loop: CASSFATDTQYF. The CDR3 nucleotides are TGTGCCAGCAGTTTTGCCACAGATACGCAGTATTTT.

This clonotype has just a few counts. The genes are TRBV27 and TRBJ1-5, with unresolved D. With 2 bases removed from V and 0 bases from J, the gap between germline ends came to 11 bases. The CDR3 contains 16 residues. CDR1 and CDR2 (germline): MNHEY, SMNVEV (reference sequence). The CDR3 DNA follows: TGTGCCAGCAGTTTAGGTGGGGTCTTTAGCAATCAGCCCCAGCATTTT. Amino acid sequence: CASSLGGVFSNQPQHF.